This entry describes one T cell receptor (beta chain). The data are from a study of blood T cells in healthy people across ages. The second PCR ran roughly 7 to 11 cycles with a sample-barcoded 5' primer and J-beta primers. Via MiXCR, TCRdb re-called the 5' RACE reads, giving one row per CDR3 protein. The table lists nearly 800,000 distinct CDR3 sequences, around a quarter of them singletons. The CDR3 spans 14 residues. The germline V gene has CDR1 LGHNT and CDR2 FRNRAP. This sample was also put to use in a study of T cells of mothers and their children.

This rearrangement joins TRBV12-5 to TRBJ2-5; possibly TRBD1 for D (6 bases). The J call may be wrong; the DNA end is better matched by TRBJ2-7. This clonotype was sampled from a boy aged 5 to 17 in good health. The sequencing sample was made of blood. CDR3 sequence reads: CASGHPGHRYEQYF. For the CDR3, the DNA is TGTGCTAGTGGCCATCCGGGACACCGGTACGAGCAGTACTTC.